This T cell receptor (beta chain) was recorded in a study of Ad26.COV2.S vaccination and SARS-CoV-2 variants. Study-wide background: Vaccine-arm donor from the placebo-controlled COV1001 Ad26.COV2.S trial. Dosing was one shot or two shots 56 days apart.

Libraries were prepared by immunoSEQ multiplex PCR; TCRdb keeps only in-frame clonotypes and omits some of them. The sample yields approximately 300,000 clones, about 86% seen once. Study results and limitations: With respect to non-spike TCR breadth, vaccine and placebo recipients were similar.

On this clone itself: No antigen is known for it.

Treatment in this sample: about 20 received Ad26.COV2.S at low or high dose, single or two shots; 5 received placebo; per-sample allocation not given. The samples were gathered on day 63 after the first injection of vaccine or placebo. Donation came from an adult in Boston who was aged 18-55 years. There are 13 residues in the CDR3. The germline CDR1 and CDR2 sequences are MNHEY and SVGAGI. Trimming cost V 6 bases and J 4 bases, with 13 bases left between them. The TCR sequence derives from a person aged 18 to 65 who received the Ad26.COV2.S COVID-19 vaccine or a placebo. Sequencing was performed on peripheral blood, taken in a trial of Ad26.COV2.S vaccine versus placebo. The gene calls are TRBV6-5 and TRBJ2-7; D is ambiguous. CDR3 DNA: TGTGCCAGCAGACTGAGTCAGGTTTACGAGCAGTACTTC. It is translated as CASRLSQVYEQYF.